The present T cell receptor (beta chain) was sequenced within a study of vaccination effects on CD4 cells after COVID-19. Across the study: Post-vaccine specimens were collected at a median of 72 days following the second dose. Supplemented with about 9.9 IU/ml IL-2 and about 10 ug/ml peptides, some 2 million PBMC per well were kept in culture. Study-wide results and caveats: Late post-vaccination samples showed marked contraction of infection- and vaccine-induced clones.

When roughly eleven days of culture had elapsed, CD4+ T cells were isolated. Two-dose vaccination with either BNT162b2 or mRNA-1273 was given to the participants. The protocol was immunoSEQ multiplex PCR, while the TCRdb copy is restricted to in-frame clones and leaves out a portion. The sample yields about 66,000 clones, 70% to 85% seen once. The germline V gene encodes CDR1 MNHEY and CDR2 SVGAGI. V dropped 5 bases and J dropped 4; count of bases not matched to a gene: 0. This CDR3 region has 12 residues. Comment on this clone: Its antigen is as yet unknown.

The sequences come from CD4+ T cells from PBMCs cultured without peptide, collected after COVID-19 vaccination. The source is a human donor who received a COVID-19 vaccine. The chain is built from TRBV6-5 and TRBJ1-1; TRBD1 matches at 8 bases. The CDR3 loop reads CASSTGGTEAFF. CDR3 DNA sequence: TGTGCCAGCAGTACAGGGGGCACTGAAGCTTTCTTT.